The entry that follows covers one T cell receptor (beta chain) sequence. This entry is derived from a study of blood T cell repertoires in COVID-19. Study-wide context: The United States, Italy and Spain supplied acute and convalescent COVID-19 samples. Sample material is recorded as cDNA or gDNA derived from T cells, B-cell-depleted T cells, or PBMCs.

This CDR3 region has 16 residues. Germline assignment: CDR1 SGHTA and CDR2 FQGTGA. V shed 5 bases and J 1 base; nucleotides not matched to a gene: 5. As handled by the study authors: The authors estimated nucleated cell counts from reference gene primer amplification. Profiled with immunoSEQ multiplex PCR; TCRdb holds only in-frame clones, not every one. Clonal size and the V and J genes are those of that table, whereas D and trimming came from the DNA. The sample has about 110,000 clones, about nine tenths seen once; the top ten hold around 1.2%. The receptor's source is a human donor in a cohort sampled during active COVID-19. The material sequenced was peripheral blood. The chain carries TRBV7-3 and TRBJ2-1; TRBD2 matches at 10 bases. The DNA for the CDR3 is TGTGCCAGCAGCCCCAGCGGGAGGGGGTCCTACAATGAGCAGTTCTTC. Its protein product is CASSPSGRGSYNEQFF.